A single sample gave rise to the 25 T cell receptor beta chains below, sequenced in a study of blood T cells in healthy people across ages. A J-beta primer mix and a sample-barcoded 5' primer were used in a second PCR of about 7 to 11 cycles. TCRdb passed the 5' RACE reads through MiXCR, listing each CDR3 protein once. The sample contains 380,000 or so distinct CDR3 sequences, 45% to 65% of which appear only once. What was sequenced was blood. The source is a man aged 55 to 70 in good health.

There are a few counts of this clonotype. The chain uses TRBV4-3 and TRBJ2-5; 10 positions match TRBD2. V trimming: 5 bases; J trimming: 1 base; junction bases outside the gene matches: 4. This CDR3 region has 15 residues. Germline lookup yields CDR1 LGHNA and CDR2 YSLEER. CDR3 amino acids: CASSKTSGPQETQYF. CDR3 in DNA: TGCGCCAGCAGCAAGACTAGCGGGCCCCAAGAGACCCAGTACTTC.

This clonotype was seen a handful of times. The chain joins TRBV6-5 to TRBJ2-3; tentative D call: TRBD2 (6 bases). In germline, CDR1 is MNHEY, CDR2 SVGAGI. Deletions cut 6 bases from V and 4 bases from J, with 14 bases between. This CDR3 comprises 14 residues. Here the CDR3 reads CASRIHSGADTQYF. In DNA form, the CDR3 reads TGTGCCAGCAGGATCCATAGCGGAGCAGATACGCAGTATTTT.

Here the CDR3 DNA reads TGCAGCGCCCCTAGCGGGAGTTTTGCAGATACGCAGTATTTT. Amino acid sequence: CSAPSGSFADTQYF. The gene calls are TRBV29-1 and TRBJ2-3; 10 bases line up with TRBD2. The CDR3 covers 14 residues. V shed 7 bases, J shed 4 bases, and the junction held 8 bases outside the gene matches. Looked up from germline, CDR1 is SQVTM and CDR2 is ANQGSEA.

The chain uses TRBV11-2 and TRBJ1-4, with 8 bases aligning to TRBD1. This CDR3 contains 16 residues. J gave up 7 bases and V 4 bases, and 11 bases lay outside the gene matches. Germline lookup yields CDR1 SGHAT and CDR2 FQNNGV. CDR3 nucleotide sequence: TGTGCCAGCAGCTCCTTCGGGACAGGCCAAGCTGAAAAACTGTTTTTT. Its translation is CASSSFGTGQAEKLFF.

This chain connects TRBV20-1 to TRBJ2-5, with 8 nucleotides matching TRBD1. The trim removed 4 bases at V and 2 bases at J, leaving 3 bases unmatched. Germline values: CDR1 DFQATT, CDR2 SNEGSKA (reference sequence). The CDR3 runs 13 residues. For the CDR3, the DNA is TGCAGTGCTACCAGACAGGGGCAAGAGACCCAGTACTTC. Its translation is CSATRQGQETQYF.

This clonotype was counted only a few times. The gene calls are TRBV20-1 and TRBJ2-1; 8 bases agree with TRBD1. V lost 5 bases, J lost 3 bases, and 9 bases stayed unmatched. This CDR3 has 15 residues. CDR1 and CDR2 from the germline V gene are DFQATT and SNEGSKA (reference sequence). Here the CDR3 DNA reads TGCAGTGCTGCGGTCCGGGACAGGCTCTACAATGAGCAGTTCTTC. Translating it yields CSAAVRDRLYNEQFF.

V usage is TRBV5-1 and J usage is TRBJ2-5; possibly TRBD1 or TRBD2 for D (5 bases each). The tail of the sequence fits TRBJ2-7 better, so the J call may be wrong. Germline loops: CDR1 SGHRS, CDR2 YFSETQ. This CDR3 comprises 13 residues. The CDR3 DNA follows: TGCGCCAGCAGCGGGGGAGATCGACGCGAGCAGTACTTC. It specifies CASSGGDRREQYF.

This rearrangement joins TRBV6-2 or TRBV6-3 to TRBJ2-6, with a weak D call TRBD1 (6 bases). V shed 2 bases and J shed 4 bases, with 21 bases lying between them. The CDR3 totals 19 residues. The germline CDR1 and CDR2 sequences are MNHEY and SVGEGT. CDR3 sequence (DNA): TGTGCCAGCAGTTACCCCAGACGCAGGGGATTTTCCGGGGCCAACGTCCTGACTTTC. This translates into CASSYPRRRGFSGANVLTF.

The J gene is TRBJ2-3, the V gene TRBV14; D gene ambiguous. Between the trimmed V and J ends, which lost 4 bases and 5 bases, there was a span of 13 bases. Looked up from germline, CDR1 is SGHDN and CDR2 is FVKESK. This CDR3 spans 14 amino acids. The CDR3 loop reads CASSRHPGGDTQYF. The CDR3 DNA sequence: TGTGCCAGCAGCCGGCATCCCGGCGGAGATACGCAGTATTTT. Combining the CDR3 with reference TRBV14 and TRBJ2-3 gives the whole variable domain EAGVTQFPSHSVIEKGQTVTLRCDPISGHDNLYWYRRVMGKEIKFLLHFVKESKQDESGMPNNRFLAERTGGTYSTLKVQPAELEDSGVYFCASSRHPGGDTQYFGPGTRLTVL.

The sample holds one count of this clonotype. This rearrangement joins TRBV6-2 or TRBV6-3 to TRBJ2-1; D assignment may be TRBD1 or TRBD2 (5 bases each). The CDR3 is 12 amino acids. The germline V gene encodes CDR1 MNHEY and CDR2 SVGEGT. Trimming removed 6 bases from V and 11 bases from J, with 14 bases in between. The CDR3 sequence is CASRLTGTKQFF. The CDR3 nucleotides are TGTGCCAGCAGATTAACCGGGACCAAGCAGTTCTTC.

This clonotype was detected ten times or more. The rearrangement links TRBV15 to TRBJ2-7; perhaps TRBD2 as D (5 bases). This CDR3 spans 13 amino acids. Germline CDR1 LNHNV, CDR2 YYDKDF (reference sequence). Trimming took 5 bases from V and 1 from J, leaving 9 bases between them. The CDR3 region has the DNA TGTGCCACCAGCCTGGAGCGGTCCTACGAGCAGTACTTC. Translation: CATSLERSYEQYF.

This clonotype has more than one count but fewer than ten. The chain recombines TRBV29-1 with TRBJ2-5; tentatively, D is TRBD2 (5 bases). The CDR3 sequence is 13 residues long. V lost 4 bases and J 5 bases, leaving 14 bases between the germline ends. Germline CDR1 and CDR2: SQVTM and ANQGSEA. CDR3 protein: CSVVEGRVETQYF. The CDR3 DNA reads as TGCAGCGTTGTAGAGGGCCGTGTGGAGACCCAGTACTTC.

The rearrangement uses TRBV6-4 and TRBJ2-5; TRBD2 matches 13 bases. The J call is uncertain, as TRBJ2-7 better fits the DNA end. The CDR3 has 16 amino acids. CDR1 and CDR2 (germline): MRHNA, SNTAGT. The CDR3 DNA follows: TGTGCCAGGGAGGGGTACGGACTAGCGGGAGTTCGCGAGCAGTACTTC. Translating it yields CAREGYGLAGVREQYF.

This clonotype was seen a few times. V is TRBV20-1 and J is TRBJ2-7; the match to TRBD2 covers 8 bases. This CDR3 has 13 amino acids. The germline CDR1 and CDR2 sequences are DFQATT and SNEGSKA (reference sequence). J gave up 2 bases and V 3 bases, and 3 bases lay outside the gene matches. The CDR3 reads CSASGGGAYEQYF. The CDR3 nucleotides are TGCAGTGCTAGCGGGGGGGGAGCCTACGAGCAGTACTTC.

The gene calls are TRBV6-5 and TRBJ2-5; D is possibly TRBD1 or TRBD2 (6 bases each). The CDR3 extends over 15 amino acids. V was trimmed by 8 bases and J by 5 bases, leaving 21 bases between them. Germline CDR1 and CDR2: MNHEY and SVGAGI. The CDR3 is CASREIKGGGETQYF. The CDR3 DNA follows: TGTGCCAGCCGGGAGATAAAGGGGGGCGGGGAGACCCAGTACTTC.

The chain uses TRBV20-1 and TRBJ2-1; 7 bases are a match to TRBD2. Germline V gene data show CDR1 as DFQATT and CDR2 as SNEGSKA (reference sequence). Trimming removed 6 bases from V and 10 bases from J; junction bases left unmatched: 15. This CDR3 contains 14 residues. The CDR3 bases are TGCAGTGCCCCGCCGCAACTAGCGCCCTACGAGCAGTTCTTC. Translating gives CSAPPQLAPYEQFF.

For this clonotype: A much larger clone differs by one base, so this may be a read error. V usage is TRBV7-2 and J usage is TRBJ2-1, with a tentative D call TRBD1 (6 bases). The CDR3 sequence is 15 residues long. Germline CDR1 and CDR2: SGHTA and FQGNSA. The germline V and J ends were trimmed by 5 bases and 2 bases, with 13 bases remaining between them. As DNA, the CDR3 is TGTGCCAGCAGCCCTGCGACAGGCCCCTACAATGAGCAGTTCTTC. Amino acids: CASSPATGPYNEQFF. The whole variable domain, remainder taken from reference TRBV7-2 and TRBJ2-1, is GAGVSQSPSNKVTEKGKDVELRCDPISGHTALYWYRQSLGQGLEFLIYFQGNSAPDKSGLPSDRFSAERTGGSVSTLTIQRTQQEDSAVYLCASSPATGPYNEQFFGPGTRLTVL.

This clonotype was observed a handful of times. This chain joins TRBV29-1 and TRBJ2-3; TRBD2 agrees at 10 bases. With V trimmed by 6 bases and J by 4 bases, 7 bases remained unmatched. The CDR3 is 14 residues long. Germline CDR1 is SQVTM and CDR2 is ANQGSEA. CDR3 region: CSVELAGLSDTQYF. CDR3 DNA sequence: TGCAGCGTGGAACTAGCGGGATTGTCAGATACGCAGTATTTT.

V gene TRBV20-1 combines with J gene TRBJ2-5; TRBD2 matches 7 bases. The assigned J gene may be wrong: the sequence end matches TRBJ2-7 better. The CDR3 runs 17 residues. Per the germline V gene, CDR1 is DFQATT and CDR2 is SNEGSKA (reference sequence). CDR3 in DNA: TGCAGTGCCGGTAACCGCCTGACGGGAGGCGTTCGGTACGAGCAGTACTTC. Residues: CSAGNRLTGGVRYEQYF.

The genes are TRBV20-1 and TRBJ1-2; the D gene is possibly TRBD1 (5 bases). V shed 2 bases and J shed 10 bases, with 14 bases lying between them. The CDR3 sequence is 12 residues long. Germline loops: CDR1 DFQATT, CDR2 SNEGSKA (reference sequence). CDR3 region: CSARFRRGTYTF. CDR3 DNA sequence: TGCAGTGCTAGATTCAGACGGGGGACCTACACCTTC.

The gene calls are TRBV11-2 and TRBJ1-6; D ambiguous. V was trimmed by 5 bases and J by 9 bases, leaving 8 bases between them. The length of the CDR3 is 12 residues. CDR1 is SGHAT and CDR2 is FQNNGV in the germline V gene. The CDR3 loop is CASSPRVSPLHF. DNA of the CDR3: TGTGCCAGCAGCCCCAGAGTTTCACCCCTCCACTTT.

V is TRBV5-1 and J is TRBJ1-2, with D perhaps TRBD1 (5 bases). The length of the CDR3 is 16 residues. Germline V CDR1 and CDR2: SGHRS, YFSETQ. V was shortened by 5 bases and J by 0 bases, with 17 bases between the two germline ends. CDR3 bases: TGCGCCAGCAGGCCTGGCCGGGACGGCCCTAACTATGGCTACACCTTC. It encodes CASRPGRDGPNYGYTF.

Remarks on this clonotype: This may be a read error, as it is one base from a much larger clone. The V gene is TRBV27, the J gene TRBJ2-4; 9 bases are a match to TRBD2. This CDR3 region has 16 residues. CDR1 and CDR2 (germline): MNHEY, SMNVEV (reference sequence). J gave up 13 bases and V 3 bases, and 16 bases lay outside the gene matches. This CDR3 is CASSLIRASGVNEQYF. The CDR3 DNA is TGTGCCAGCAGTTTGATCCGAGCTAGCGGGGTAAATGAGCAGTACTTC.

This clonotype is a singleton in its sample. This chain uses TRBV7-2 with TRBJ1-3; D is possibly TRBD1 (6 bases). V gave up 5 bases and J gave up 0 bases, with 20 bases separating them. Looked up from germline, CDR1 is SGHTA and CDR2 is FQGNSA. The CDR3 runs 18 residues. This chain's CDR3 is CASSPFPLTGTSGNTIYF. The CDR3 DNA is TGTGCCAGCAGCCCCTTCCCCCTGACAGGAACCTCTGGAAACACCATATATTTT.

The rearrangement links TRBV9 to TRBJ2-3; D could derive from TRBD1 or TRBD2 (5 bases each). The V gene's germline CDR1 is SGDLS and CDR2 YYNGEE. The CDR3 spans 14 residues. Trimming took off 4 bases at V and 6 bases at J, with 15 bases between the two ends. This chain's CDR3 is CASSRDVTMDTQYF. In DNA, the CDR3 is TGTGCCAGCAGCCGGGACGTTACGATGGATACGCAGTATTTT.